Listed here are 17 T cell receptor beta chains from one sample, sequenced in a study of blood T cell repertoires in COVID-19. The method was immunoSEQ multiplex PCR; TCRdb's version includes in-frame clones alone and lacks a portion of them. Seen here are a few hundred thousand clones, around 84% observed once, and the top ten hold 7% to 8.5%. Sequencing input: PBMCs or T cells enriched from blood (not recorded which). These receptors were taken from a woman aged 40 to 50 with acute COVID-19.

The genes are TRBV6-2 or TRBV6-3 and TRBJ1-5; 8 positions match TRBD1. Germline-derived CDR1 and CDR2 are MNHEY and SVGEGT. With V trimmed by 2 bases and J by 6 bases, 6 bases remained unmatched. The CDR3 length is 15 residues. The DNA of the CDR3 is TGTGCCAGCAGTTACCGCCTCGGGACAGGTCAGCCCCAGCATTTT. Translation gives CASSYRLGTGQPQHF.

V gene TRBV18 combines with J gene TRBJ2-7, with TRBD2 matching 8 bases. This CDR3 contains 14 residues. With V trimmed by 0 bases and J by 5 bases, 3 bases remained unmatched. Germline-derived CDR1 and CDR2 are KGHSH and LQKENI. In DNA, the CDR3 is TGTGCCAGCTCACCACCCGGGGGGGACGACGAGCAGTACTTC. Translated: CASSPPGGDDEQYF.

The rearrangement links TRBV18 to TRBJ2-5; a possible D gene is TRBD2 (5 bases). Germline CDR1 and CDR2: KGHSH and LQKENI. V lost 0 bases and J 4 bases, leaving 12 bases between the germline ends. This CDR3 is built from 15 residues. CDR3 bases: TGTGCCAGCTCACCACCGCAAGAGGGCCTAGAGACCCAGTACTTC. Translation gives CASSPPQEGLETQYF.

With respect to this clone: Sequence at one end of the junction differs from germline and may be a read error. The chain is built from TRBV30 and TRBJ1-2; the D gene is possibly TRBD1 (6 bases). The germline V gene encodes CDR1 GTSNPN and CDR2 SVGIG (reference sequence). This CDR3 is built from 12 residues. CDR3 nucleotide sequence: TGTGCCTGGAACGGACAGAACTATGGCTACAACTTC. Translated: CAWNGQNYGYNF.

This chain joins TRBV2 and TRBJ2-3; no definite D call. Germline V gives CDR1 SNHLY, CDR2 FYNNEI. Trimming pared 8 bases from V and 2 bases from J, leaving 17 bases between. This CDR3 has 15 amino acids. CDR3 DNA: TGTGCCAGCTCCCTATCGGCAGGAACCACAGATACGCAGTATTTT. Translating it yields CASSLSAGTTDTQYF.

V usage is TRBV30 and J usage is TRBJ1-4; no clear D. Germline loops: CDR1 GTSNPN, CDR2 SVGIG (reference sequence). V was pared by 5 bases and J by 0 bases, with 10 bases between. This CDR3 comprises 14 residues. The CDR3 DNA follows: TGTGCCTGGGCCCTGAGTACAACTAATGAAAAACTGTTTTTT. Translating gives CAWALSTTNEKLFF.

The rearrangement uses TRBV7-3 and TRBJ1-1; unclear D gene. V lost 5 bases, J lost 0 bases, and 7 bases lay in between. The germline V gene encodes CDR1 SGHTA and CDR2 FQGTGA. The CDR3 extends over 13 amino acids. The CDR3 nucleotides read TGTGCCAGCAGCGAAACAGTGAACACTGAAGCTTTCTTT. This encodes CASSETVNTEAFF. The full variable domain, in which reference TRBV7-3 and TRBJ1-1 provide the parts outside the CDR3, is GAGVSQTPSNKVTEKGKYVELRCDPISGHTALYWYRQSLGQGPEFLIYFQGTGAADDSGLPNDRFFAVRPEGSVSTLKIQRTERGDSAVYLCASSETVNTEAFFGQGTRLTVV.

The chain uses TRBV7-9 and TRBJ2-5; 8 nucleotides align to TRBD1. J gave up 5 bases and V 0 bases, and 5 bases lay outside the gene matches. The CDR3 covers 15 residues. CDR1 is SEHNR and CDR2 is FQNEAQ in the germline V gene (reference sequence). The DNA for the CDR3 is TGTGCCAGCAGCTTAGCGACAGGGGTTCCGGAGACCCAGTACTTC. Residues: CASSLATGVPETQYF.

The rearrangement joins TRBV9 to TRBJ1-5, with 9 bases lining up with TRBD1. The V and J ends lost 3 bases and 4 bases, in that order; junction bases with no gene match: 5. The V gene's germline CDR1 is SGDLS and CDR2 YYNGEE. The length of the CDR3 is 15 residues. The CDR3, as DNA: TGTGCCAGCAGCGCTACAGGGGGCCTAAATCAGCCCCAGCATTTT. This translates into CASSATGGLNQPQHF.

The rearrangement uses TRBV7-2 and TRBJ1-2, with 11 bases lining up with TRBD1. Germline V gene data show CDR1 as SGHTA and CDR2 as FQGNSA. The V segment lost 4 bases and the J segment 8 bases; nucleotides outside the gene matches: 15. The CDR3 contains 17 residues. Written as DNA, the CDR3 is TGTGCCAGCAGCTCGACAAGATCCGGACAGGGGGCGCCCGGCTACACCTTC. Amino acids: CASSSTRSGQGAPGYTF.

This clone came up a few times. The rearrangement links TRBV7-9 to TRBJ1-1; 11 nucleotides match TRBD1. CDR3 length: 17 residues. The germline V gene encodes CDR1 SEHNR and CDR2 FQNEAQ (reference sequence). V lost 7 bases, J lost 2 bases, and 12 bases stayed unmatched. CDR3 sequence reads: CASNTPGQGALNTEAFF. In DNA form, the CDR3 reads TGTGCCAGCAACACACCCGGACAGGGGGCGTTAAACACTGAAGCTTTCTTT. The full variable domain, with the rest looked up from reference TRBV7-9 and TRBJ1-1, is DTGVSQNPRHKITKRGQNVTFRCDPISEHNRLYWYRQTLGQGPEFLTYFQNEAQLEKSRLLSDRFSAERPKGSFSTLEIQRTEQGDSAMYLCASNTPGQGALNTEAFFGQGTRLTVV.

The CDR3 is CASRIAGGSYNEQFF. For the CDR3, the DNA is TGCGCCAGCAGAATAGCGGGAGGCAGCTACAATGAGCAGTTCTTC. This sequence joins TRBV10-1 and TRBJ2-1, with 10 bases aligning to TRBD2. The V gene end was trimmed by 6 bases and the J gene end by 3 bases; junction bases not matched to a gene: 5. The CDR3 is 15 amino acids. The germline V gene encodes CDR1 WNHNN and CDR2 SYGVQD (reference sequence).

The V and J genes are TRBV10-1 and TRBJ1-1; D not resolved. Trimming removed 4 bases from V and 4 bases from J, with 10 bases in between. Germline V lookup: CDR1 WNHNN, CDR2 SYGVQD (reference sequence). The CDR3 spans 13 residues. The CDR3: CASSAGRSTEAFF. The CDR3 DNA follows: TGCGCCAGCAGTGCCGGGAGGAGCACTGAAGCTTTCTTT.

The rearrangement uses TRBV9 and TRBJ2-1; the D gene is possibly TRBD2 (6 bases). CDR3 length: 15 amino acids. Looked up from germline, CDR1 is SGDLS and CDR2 is YYNGEE. V gave up 0 bases and J gave up 9 bases, with 16 bases separating them. CDR3 sequence: CASSVVGRGGIEQFF. The CDR3 DNA follows: TGTGCCAGCAGCGTAGTGGGTAGGGGAGGCATTGAGCAGTTCTTC.

This chain links TRBV4-1 with TRBJ2-3; D possibly corresponds to TRBD1 (6 bases). CDR1 is MGHRA, CDR2 YSYEKL, per germline. The V and J ends lost 0 bases and 4 bases respectively, with 11 bases between them. The CDR3 runs 15 residues. In DNA, the CDR3 is TGCGCCAGCAGCCAAGAAACAGGGTGGGCAGATACGCAGTATTTT. Translation: CASSQETGWADTQYF.

This clone was seen a few times. CDR3 sequence reads: CASSPRQTDYEQYF. CDR3 coding DNA: TGCGCCAGCAGCCCCAGGCAGACCGACTACGAGCAGTACTTC. The V and J genes are TRBV5-1 and TRBJ2-7; D is ambiguous. The CDR3 runs 14 residues. Germline CDR1 and CDR2: SGHRS and YFSETQ. Between the trimmed V and J ends, which lost 4 bases and 3 bases, there was a span of 14 bases.

This clone was seen a handful of times. The chain recombines TRBV25-1 with TRBJ2-7, with D perhaps matching TRBD1 (5 bases). Trimming took 3 bases from V and 2 from J, leaving 11 bases between them. The CDR3 runs to 14 residues. Germline CDR1 reads MGHDK; CDR2 reads SYGVNS. The CDR3 reads CASSEAGIPYEQYF. The CDR3 region has the DNA TGTGCCAGCAGTGAGGCAGGGATCCCCTACGAGCAGTACTTC.